The sequence of this TCR beta chain was determined in a study of Ad26.COV2.S vaccination and SARS-CoV-2 variants. Study as a whole: It was the COV1001 Ad26.COV2.S trial arm that included the donor. Study findings and constraints: With respect to non-spike TCR breadth, vaccine and placebo recipients were similar. Breadth and depth estimates from TCRs may understate total T cell responses.

Using immunoSEQ multiplex PCR, the repertoire was profiled, and TCRdb retains in-frame clones only, with some absent. Altogether more than 300,000 clones are present, 88% being singletons, with the ten largest covering 6.4%. CDR1 and CDR2 from the germline V gene are GTSNPN and SVGIG (reference sequence). The V gene lost 2 bases and the J gene lost 2 bases, with 19 bases spanning the gap. This CDR3 has 16 residues. Treatment: 19 received Ad26.COV2.S at low or high dose, single or two shots; roughly five received placebo; per-sample allocation not given. Day 63 after the first vaccine or placebo injection was the time point for sampling. It was Wuhan-strain SARS-CoV-2 spike that the Ad26 vaccine vector expressed. Worth noting for this clone: What it binds is unknown.

This sample comprised peripheral blood, obtained in a trial of Ad26.COV2.S vaccine versus placebo. The chain employs TRBV30 and TRBJ2-7; D gene ambiguous. This receptor was obtained from a person aged 18-65 years who received the Ad26.COV2.S COVID-19 vaccine or a placebo. CDR3 coding DNA: TGTGCCTGGAGTCTTAGTCGTGTGGGCCCAACCTACGAGCAGTACTTC. The encoded protein is CAWSLSRVGPTYEQYF.